The sequence of this T cell receptor beta chain was determined in a study of blood T cell repertoires in COVID-19. The ends were cut back, 1 base at V and 7 bases at J, with 8 bases in the middle. There are 13 residues in the CDR3. Germline CDR1 SQVTM, CDR2 ANQGSEA. Sequenced by immunoSEQ multiplex PCR; TCRdb stores in-frame clones only, minus some. The sample lists a few hundred thousand clones; about 90% were seen once. This TCR came from a woman between 25 and 40 years old who had recovered from COVID-19. V and J are TRBV29-1 and TRBJ1-6; TRBD1 is a possible D gene (5 bases). The material sequenced was PBMCs or T cells enriched from blood (not recorded which). DNA of the CDR3: TGCAGCGTTGAAGTGGGGGGGAATTCACCCCTCCACTTT. Translating gives CSVEVGGNSPLHF. The full variable domain, its missing parts supplied by reference TRBV29-1 and TRBJ1-6, is SAVISQKPSRDICQRGTSLTIQCQVDSQVTMMFWYRQQPGQSLTLIATANQGSEATYESGFVIDKFPISRPNLTFSTLTVSNMSPEDSSIYLCSVEVGGNSPLHFGNGTRLTVT.